The source of this T cell receptor beta chain is a study of molecular identifiers for immune sequencing clone quantification. This clonotype has ten or more counts. Using its own MiXCR run on the PCR reads, TCRdb lists one record per CDR3 protein. The sample lists under 600,000 distinct CDR3 sequences; 20% to 25% were seen once. Sequenced: naive CD8+ T cells from blood, with Jurkat cell RNA spiked in. Stated subset: FACS-sorted CD8+CD4-CCR7+CD45RA+ naive T cells. The receptor comes from a human donor in good health. Some libraries in this study had Jurkat cell RNA spiked in.

The CDR3, as DNA: TGTGCCACCCAAGACCCGGGATCCGGGGAGCTGTTTTTT. Its translation: CATQDPGSGELFF. The J gene is TRBJ2-2, the V gene TRBV24-1; D may be TRBD2 (5 bases). The V gene's germline CDR1 is KGHDR and CDR2 SFDVKD. V lost 9 bases and J lost 6, with 13 bases in between. The CDR3 runs 13 residues.